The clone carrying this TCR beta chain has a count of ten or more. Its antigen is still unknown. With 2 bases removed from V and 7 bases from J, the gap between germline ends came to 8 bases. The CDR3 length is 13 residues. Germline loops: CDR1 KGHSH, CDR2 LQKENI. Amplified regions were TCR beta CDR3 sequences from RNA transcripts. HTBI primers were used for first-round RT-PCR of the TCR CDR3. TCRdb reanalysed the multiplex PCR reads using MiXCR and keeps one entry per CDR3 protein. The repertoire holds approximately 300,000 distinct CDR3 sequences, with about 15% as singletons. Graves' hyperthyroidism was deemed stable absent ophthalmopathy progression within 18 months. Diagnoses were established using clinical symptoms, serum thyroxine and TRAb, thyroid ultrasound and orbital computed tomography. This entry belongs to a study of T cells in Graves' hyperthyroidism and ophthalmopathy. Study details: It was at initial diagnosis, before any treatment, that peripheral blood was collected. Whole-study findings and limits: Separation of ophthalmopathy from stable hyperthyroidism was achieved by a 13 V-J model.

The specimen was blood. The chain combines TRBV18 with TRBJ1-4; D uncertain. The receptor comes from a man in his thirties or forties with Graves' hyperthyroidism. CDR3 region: CASSPSGFEKLFF. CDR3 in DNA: TGTGCCAGCTCACCATCGGGGTTTGAAAAACTGTTTTTT.